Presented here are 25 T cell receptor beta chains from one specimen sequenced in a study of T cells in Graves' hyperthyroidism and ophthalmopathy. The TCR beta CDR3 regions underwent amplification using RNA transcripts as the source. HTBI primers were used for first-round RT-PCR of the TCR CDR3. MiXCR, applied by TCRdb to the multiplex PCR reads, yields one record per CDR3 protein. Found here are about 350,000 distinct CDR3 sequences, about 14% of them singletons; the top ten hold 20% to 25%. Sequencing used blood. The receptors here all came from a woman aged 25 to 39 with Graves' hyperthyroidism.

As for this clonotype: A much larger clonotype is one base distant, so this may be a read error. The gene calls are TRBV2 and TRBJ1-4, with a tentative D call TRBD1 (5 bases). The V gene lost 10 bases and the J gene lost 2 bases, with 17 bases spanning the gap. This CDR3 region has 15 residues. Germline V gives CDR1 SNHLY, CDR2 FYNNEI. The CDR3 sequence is CANQSRGGTNEKLFF. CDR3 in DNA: TGTGCCAACCAATCGAGGGGTGGCACTAATGAAAAACTGTTTTTT.

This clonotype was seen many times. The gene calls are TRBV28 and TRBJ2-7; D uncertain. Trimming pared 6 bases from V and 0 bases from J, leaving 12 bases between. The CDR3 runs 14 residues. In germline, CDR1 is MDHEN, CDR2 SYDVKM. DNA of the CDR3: TGTGCCAGCAGCCCCCTGCAGTACTCCTACGAGCAGTACTTC. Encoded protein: CASSPLQYSYEQYF.

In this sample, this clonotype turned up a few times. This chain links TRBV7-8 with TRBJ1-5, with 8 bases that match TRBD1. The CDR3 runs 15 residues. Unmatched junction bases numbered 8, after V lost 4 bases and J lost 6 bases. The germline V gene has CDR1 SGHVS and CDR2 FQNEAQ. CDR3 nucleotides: TGTGCCAGCAGCTCGTCAGGGGGCGTCAGTCAGCCCCAGCATTTT. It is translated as CASSSSGGVSQPQHF.

CDR3: CASSLGSLAGASETQYF. The CDR3 DNA reads as TGCGCCAGCAGCTTAGGCAGCCTAGCGGGAGCTTCGGAGACCCAGTACTTC. This sequence joins TRBV5-1 and TRBJ2-5; 10 positions agree with TRBD2. The germline V gene encodes CDR1 SGHRS and CDR2 YFSETQ. There are 17 residues in the CDR3. With V trimmed by 2 bases and J by 5 bases, 12 bases remained unmatched. Supplemented by reference TRBV5-1 and TRBJ2-5, the full variable domain reads KAGVTQTPRYLIKTRGQQVTLSCSPISGHRSVSWYQQTPGQGLQFLFEYFSETQRNKGNFPGRFSGRQFSNSRSEMNVSTLELGDSALYLCASSLGSLAGASETQYFGPGTRLLVL.

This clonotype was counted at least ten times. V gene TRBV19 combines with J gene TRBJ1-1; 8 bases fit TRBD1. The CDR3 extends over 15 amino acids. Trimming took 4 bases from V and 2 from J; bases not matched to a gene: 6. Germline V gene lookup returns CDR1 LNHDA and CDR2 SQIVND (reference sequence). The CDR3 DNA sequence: TGTGCCAGTAGTACCAGGGGGCCGGAAAACACTGAAGCTTTCTTT. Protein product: CASSTRGPENTEAFF.

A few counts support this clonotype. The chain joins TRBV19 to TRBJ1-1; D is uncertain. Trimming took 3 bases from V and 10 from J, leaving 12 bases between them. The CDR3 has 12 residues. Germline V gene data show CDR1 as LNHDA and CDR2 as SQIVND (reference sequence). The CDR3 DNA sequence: TGTGCCAGTAGTATTGGGAACCTTGGAGCTTTCTTT. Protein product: CASSIGNLGAFF.

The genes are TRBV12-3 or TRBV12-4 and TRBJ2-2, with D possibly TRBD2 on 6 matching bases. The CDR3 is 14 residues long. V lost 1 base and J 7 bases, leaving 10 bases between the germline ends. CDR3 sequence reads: CASSLGGANGELFF. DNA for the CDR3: TGTGCCAGCAGTTTAGGCGGGGCGAACGGGGAGCTGTTTTTT.

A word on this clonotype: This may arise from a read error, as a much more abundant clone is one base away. CDR3 in DNA: TGTGCCACCAGTGTTGCTCCGGGACAGGACAGGAAGACCCAGTACTTC. Its translation is CATSVAPGQDRKTQYF. This chain joins TRBV10-3 and TRBJ2-5; the match to TRBD1 covers 8 bases. CDR3 length: 16 amino acids. Germline V gene sequence: CDR1 ENHRY, CDR2 SYGVKD.

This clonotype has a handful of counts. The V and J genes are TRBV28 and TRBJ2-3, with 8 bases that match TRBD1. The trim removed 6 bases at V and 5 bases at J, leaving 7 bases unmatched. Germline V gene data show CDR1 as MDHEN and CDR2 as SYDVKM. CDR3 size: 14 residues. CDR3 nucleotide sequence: TGTGCCAGCAGACCCGGGACAGGCAAAGATACGCAGTATTTT. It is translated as CASRPGTGKDTQYF.

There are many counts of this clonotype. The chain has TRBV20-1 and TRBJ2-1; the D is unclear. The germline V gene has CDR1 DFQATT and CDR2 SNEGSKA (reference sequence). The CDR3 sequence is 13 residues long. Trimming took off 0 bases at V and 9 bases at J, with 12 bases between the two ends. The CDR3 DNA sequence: TGCAGTGCTAGAGACCGCCGGAGCGTTGAGCAGTTCTTC. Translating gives CSARDRRSVEQFF.

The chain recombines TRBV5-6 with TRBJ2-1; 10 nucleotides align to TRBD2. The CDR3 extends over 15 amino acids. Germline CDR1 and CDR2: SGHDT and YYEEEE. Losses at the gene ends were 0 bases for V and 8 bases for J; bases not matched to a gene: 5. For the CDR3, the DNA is TGTGCCAGCAGCTTGGCCCAGCGGGAGGGTTATGAGCAGTTCTTC. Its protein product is CASSLAQREGYEQFF.

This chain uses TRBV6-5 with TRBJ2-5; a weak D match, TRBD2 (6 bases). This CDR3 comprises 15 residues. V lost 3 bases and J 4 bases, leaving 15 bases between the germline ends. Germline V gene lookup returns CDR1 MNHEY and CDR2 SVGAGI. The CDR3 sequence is CASSYPTGEGETQYF. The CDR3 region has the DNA TGTGCCAGCAGTTATCCCACGGGAGAAGGAGAGACCCAGTACTTC.

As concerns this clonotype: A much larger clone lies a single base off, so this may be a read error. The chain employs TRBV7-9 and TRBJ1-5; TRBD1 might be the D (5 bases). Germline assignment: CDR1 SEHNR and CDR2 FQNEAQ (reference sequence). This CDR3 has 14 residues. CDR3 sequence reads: CASSPWGSSQPQHF. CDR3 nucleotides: TGTGCCAGCAGCCCCTGGGGGAGCAGTCAGCCCCAGCATTTT. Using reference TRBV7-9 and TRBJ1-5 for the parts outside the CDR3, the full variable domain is DTGVSQNPRHKITKRGQNVTFRCDPISEHNRLYWYRQTLGQGPEFLTYFQNEAQLEKSRLLSDRFSAERPKGSFSTLEIQRTEQGDSAMYLCASSPWGSSQPQHFGDGTRLSIL.

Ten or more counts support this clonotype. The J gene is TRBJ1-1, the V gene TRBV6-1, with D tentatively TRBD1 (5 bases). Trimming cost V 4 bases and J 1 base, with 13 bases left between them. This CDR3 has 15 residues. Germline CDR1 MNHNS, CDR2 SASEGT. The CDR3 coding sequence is TGTGCCAGCAGTGTGATGGCAGGGACGAACACTGAAGCTTTCTTT. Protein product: CASSVMAGTNTEAFF.

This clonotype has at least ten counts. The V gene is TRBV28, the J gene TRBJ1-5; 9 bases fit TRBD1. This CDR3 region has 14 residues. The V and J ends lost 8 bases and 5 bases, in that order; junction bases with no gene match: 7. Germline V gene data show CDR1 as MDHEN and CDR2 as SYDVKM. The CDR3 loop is CASRSGQGYQPQHF. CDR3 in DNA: TGTGCCAGCCGGTCCGGACAGGGGTATCAGCCCCAGCATTTT.

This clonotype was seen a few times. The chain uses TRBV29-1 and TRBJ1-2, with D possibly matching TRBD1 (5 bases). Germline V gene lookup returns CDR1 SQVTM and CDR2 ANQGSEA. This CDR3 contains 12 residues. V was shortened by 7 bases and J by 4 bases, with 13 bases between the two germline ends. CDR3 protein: CSGAEGSYGYTF. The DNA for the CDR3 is TGCAGCGGGGCGGAGGGGAGCTATGGCTACACCTTC.

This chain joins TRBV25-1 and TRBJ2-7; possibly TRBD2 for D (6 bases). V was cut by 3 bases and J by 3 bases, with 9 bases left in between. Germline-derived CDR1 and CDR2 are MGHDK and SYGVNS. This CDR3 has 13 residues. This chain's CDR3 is CASSDYSGYEQYF. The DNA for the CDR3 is TGTGCCAGCAGTGATTATAGCGGCTACGAGCAGTACTTC.

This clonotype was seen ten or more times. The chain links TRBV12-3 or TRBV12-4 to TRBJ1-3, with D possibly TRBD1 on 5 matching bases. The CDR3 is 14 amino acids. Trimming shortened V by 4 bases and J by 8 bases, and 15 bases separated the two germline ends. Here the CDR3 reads CASSSTPQGHTIYF. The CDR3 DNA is TGTGCCAGCAGTTCCACACCCCAGGGCCACACCATATATTTT.

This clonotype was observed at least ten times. CDR3 in amino acids: CASSARDNYNEQFF. The CDR3 nucleotides are TGTGCCAGCAGTGCCCGGGACAACTACAATGAGCAGTTCTTC. The chain combines TRBV6-1 with TRBJ2-1; maybe TRBD1 (6 bases). V was trimmed by 4 bases and J by 3 bases, leaving 10 bases between them. Germline-derived CDR1 and CDR2 are MNHNS and SASEGT. This CDR3 comprises 14 residues.

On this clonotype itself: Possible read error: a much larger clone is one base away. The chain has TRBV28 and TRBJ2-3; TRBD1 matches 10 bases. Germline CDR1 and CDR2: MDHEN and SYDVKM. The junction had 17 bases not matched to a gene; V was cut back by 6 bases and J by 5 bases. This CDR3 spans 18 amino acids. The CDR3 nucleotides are TGTGCCAGCAGCCTTACTCCCGACCTCCGGGACAGGGGAGATACGCAGTATTTT. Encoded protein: CASSLTPDLRDRGDTQYF.

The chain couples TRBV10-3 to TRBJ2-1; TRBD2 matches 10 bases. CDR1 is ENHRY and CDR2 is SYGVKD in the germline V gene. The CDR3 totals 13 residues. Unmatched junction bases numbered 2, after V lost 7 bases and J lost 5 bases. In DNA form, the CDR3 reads TGTGCCATCACCGGACTAGCGGACAATGAGCAGTTCTTC. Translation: CAITGLADNEQFF.

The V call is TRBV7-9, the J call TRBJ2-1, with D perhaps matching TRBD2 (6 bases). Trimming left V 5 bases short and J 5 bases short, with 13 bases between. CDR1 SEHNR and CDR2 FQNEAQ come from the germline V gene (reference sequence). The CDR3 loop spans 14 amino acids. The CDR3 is CASSPSWRDNEQFF. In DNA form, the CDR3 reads TGTGCCAGCAGCCCCAGTTGGAGGGACAATGAGCAGTTCTTC.

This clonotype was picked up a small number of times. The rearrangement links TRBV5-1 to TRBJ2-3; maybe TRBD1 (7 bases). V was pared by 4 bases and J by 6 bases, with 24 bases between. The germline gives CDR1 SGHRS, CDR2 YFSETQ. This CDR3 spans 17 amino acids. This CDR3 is CASSPGAGTATGDTQYF. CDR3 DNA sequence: TGCGCCAGCAGCCCGGGGGCCGGGACAGCTACCGGCGATACGCAGTATTTT.

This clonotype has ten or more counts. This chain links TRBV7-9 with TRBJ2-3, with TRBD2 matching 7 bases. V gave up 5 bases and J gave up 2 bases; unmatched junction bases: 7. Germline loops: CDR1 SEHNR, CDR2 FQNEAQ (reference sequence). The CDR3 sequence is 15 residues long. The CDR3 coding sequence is TGTGCCAGCAGCCCTCGTCTAGCGGCCACAGATACGCAGTATTTT. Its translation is CASSPRLAATDTQYF.

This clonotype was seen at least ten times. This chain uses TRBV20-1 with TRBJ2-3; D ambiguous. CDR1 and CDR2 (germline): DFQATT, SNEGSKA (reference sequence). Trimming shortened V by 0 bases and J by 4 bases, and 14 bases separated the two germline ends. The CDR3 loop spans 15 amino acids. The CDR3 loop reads CSARDLAPSADTQYF. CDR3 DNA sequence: TGCAGTGCTAGAGATCTCGCCCCCTCTGCAGATACGCAGTATTTT.